The 14 T cell receptor beta chains given below trace back to one sample, sequenced in a study of lymphopenia after photon versus proton radiotherapy. This table comes from immunoSEQ multiplex PCR, and its TCRdb copy is limited to in-frame clones, with some not included. The table lists 70,000 or so clones, around 90% of them singletons, with 2.9% in the top ten. Sequencing was performed on peripheral blood, taken from a patient treated with photon-based radiotherapy. Receptors were obtained from a woman between 65 and 79 years old with pancreatic cancer.

This clone came up once. Written as DNA, the CDR3 is TGTGCCAGTAGTATAACAGGGAACTATGGCTACACCTTC. It yields the protein CASSITGNYGYTF. This chain joins TRBV19 and TRBJ1-2, with a tentative D call TRBD1 (6 bases). The CDR3 loop spans 13 amino acids. The V and J ends lost 2 bases and 2 bases respectively, with 6 bases between them. Germline CDR1 is LNHDA and CDR2 is SQIVND (reference sequence).

The V gene is TRBV7-2, the J gene TRBJ2-1; the match to TRBD2 covers 7 bases. The CDR3 contains 14 residues. CDR1 SGHTA and CDR2 FQGNSA come from the germline V gene. V lost 3 bases and J lost 9; bases outside the gene matches: 8. In DNA, the CDR3 is TGTGCCAGCAGCTTGACTAGCCCGATGGGTGAGCAGTTCTTC. This codes for CASSLTSPMGEQFF. The full variable domain, its missing parts supplied by reference TRBV7-2 and TRBJ2-1, is GAGVSQSPSNKVTEKGKDVELRCDPISGHTALYWYRQSLGQGLEFLIYFQGNSAPDKSGLPSDRFSAERTGGSVSTLTIQRTQQEDSAVYLCASSLTSPMGEQFFGPGTRLTVL.

The chain joins TRBV12-5 to TRBJ2-7, with 12 bases lining up with TRBD2. Germline CDR1 and CDR2: LGHNT and FRNRAP. The CDR3 spans 13 residues. With 5 bases clipped from V and 10 bases from J, the junction kept 6 bases outside the gene matches. The CDR3 coding sequence is TGTGCTAGTGGTCACGGACTAGCGGGACACCAGTACTTC. Amino acids: CASGHGLAGHQYF.

V usage is TRBV28 and J usage is TRBJ1-4; 7 bases are shared with TRBD1. There are 14 residues in the CDR3. V shed 5 bases, J shed 11 bases, and the junction held 11 bases outside the gene matches. Germline values: CDR1 MDHEN, CDR2 SYDVKM. CDR3 loop: CASSPTGASSKLFF. The CDR3 nucleotides are TGTGCCAGCAGTCCCACAGGGGCCAGCAGTAAACTGTTTTTT.

CDR3 DNA: TGTGCCAGCAGCCGCGGGACTAGCGGGAGGACAGATACGCAGTATTTT. The encoded protein is CASSRGTSGRTDTQYF. J is TRBJ2-3 and V is TRBV5-8; 15 bases fit TRBD2. Germline V CDR1 and CDR2: SGHTS, YDEGEE. This CDR3 has 16 amino acids. With V trimmed by 4 bases and J by 3 bases, 3 bases remained unmatched.

This clone has only one observation. The chain employs TRBV7-9 and TRBJ2-7, with 8 bases matching TRBD2. J was trimmed by 3 bases and V by 5 bases; bases with no gene match: 12. Looked up from germline, CDR1 is SEHNR and CDR2 is FQNEAQ (reference sequence). The CDR3 covers 16 residues. The CDR3 coding sequence is TGTGCCAGCAGCCCCTTATGGCGGGAGGCTTACTACGAGCAGTACTTC. Translating gives CASSPLWREAYYEQYF.

This clone was seen only a few times. The V call is TRBV7-2, the J call TRBJ1-3; the D is unclear. The CDR3 consists of 14 residues. V lost 1 base and J lost 1, with 5 bases in between. Germline CDR1 and CDR2: SGHTA and FQGNSA. CDR3 sequence (DNA): TGTGCCAGCAGCTTAGGGATATCTGGAAACACCATATATTTT. Translating it yields CASSLGISGNTIYF.

This sequence joins TRBV28 and TRBJ2-7, with unresolved D. Trimming shortened V by 4 bases and J by 5 bases, and 6 bases separated the two germline ends. The V gene's germline CDR1 is MDHEN and CDR2 SYDVKM. The CDR3 is 11 residues long. CDR3 residues: CASSSPNEQYF. The DNA for the CDR3 is TGTGCCAGCAGTTCCCCAAACGAGCAGTACTTC.

The chain is built from TRBV5-6 and TRBJ2-5; D remains ambiguous. Germline assignment: CDR1 SGHDT and CDR2 YYEEEE. This CDR3 comprises 14 residues. V lost 0 bases to trimming and J lost 2 bases, with 8 bases between them. The CDR3 protein is CASSLGSSQETQYF. CDR3 coding DNA: TGTGCCAGCAGCTTGGGGAGCAGTCAAGAGACCCAGTACTTC.

The chain combines TRBV5-4 with TRBJ1-2, with D possibly being TRBD1 (6 bases). Germline V CDR1 and CDR2: SGHNT, YYREEE (reference sequence). The V gene lost 0 bases and the J gene lost 6 bases, with 18 bases spanning the gap. CDR3 length: 16 amino acids. As DNA, the CDR3 is TGTGCCAGCAGCTTGGCCGGGGTACAGGGTCGGGATGGCTACACCTTC. It is translated as CASSLAGVQGRDGYTF.

CDR3 region: CSVDQGYHGYTF. CDR3 bases: TGCAGCGTTGATCAGGGGTATCATGGCTACACCTTC. The chain combines TRBV29-1 with TRBJ1-2, with D possibly TRBD1 on 6 matching bases. Trimming left V 3 bases short and J 6 bases short, with 11 bases between. Germline V gene sequence: CDR1 SQVTM, CDR2 ANQGSEA. The CDR3 runs 12 residues. Using reference TRBV29-1 and TRBJ1-2 for the parts outside the CDR3, the full variable domain is SAVISQKPSRDICQRGTSLTIQCQVDSQVTMMFWYRQQPGQSLTLIATANQGSEATYESGFVIDKFPISRPNLTFSTLTVSNMSPEDSSIYLCSVDQGYHGYTFGSGTRLTVV.

The chain joins TRBV2 to TRBJ2-7; possibly TRBD1 for D (6 bases). Trimming took off 6 bases at V and 2 bases at J, with 14 bases between the two ends. There are 14 residues in the CDR3. The germline gives CDR1 SNHLY, CDR2 FYNNEI. CDR3 sequence: CASRPGHLTYEQYF. The CDR3 region has the DNA TGTGCCAGCAGACCGGGACACCTCACCTACGAGCAGTACTTC.

The CDR3 nucleotides are TGTGCCAGCAGTTATTGGGGTTTCCGGGACAGGGGGTTGGGAGCTAACTATGGCTACACCTTC. Its protein is CASSYWGFRDRGLGANYGYTF. V is TRBV6-9 and J is TRBJ1-2; 11 positions agree with TRBD1. Germline V gene lookup returns CDR1 MNHGY and CDR2 SVAAGI. This CDR3 has 21 residues. Germline trimming cut 1 base from V and 0 bases from J; bases unmatched to any gene: 16.

The chain uses TRBV15 and TRBJ1-5; 7 positions match TRBD1. V lost 4 bases, J lost 0 bases, and 6 bases stayed unmatched. The CDR3 is made up of 16 amino acids. Germline loops: CDR1 LNHNV, CDR2 YYDKDF (reference sequence). The DNA of the CDR3 is TGTGCCACCAGCACAGACAGGGAAGGTAGCAATCAGCCCCAGCATTTT. Amino acid sequence: CATSTDREGSNQPQHF.